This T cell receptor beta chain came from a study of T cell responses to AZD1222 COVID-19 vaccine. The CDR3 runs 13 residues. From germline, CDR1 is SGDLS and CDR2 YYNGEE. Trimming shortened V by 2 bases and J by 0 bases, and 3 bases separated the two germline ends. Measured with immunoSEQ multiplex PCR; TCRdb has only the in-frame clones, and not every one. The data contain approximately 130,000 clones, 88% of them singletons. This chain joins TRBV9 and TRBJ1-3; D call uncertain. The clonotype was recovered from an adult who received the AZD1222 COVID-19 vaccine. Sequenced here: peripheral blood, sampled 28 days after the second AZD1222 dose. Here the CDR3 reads CASSVSSGNTIYF. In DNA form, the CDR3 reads TGTGCCAGCAGCGTCAGCTCTGGAAACACCATATATTTT.